This T cell receptor beta chain originates from a study of blood T cell repertoires in COVID-19. About the research overall: The analysed material was cDNA or gDNA that came from T cells, B-cell-depleted T cells, or PBMCs.

On this clone itself: One end of the junction varies from germline; a read error may be responsible.

CDR1 is SGHRS, CDR2 YFSETQ, per germline. The CDR3 length is 15 residues. Authors' processing steps: It was from reference gene primer amplification that nucleated cell counts were estimated. TCRdb keeps only in-frame clones here, not all; method: immunoSEQ multiplex PCR. V, J and clone size derive from that table, while D and trimming were established from the DNA sequence. The table lists 97,000 or so clones, 79% of them singletons. Sequencing used peripheral blood. The receptor was isolated from a woman of 80 years or more with active or convalescent COVID-19. The chain uses TRBV5-1 and TRBJ2-7; 7 bases agree with TRBD2. The CDR3 DNA is TGTGCCAGCAGCTTAGAAGAAGCGGGGCCACACGAGCAGTACTTC. Translated: CASSLEEAGPHEQYF. The whole variable domain, remainder taken from reference TRBV5-1 and TRBJ2-7, is KAGVTQTPRYLIKTRGQQVTLSCSPISGHRSVSWYQQTPGQGLQFLFEYFSETQRNKGNFPGRFSGRQFSNSRSEMNVSTLELGDSALYLCASSLEEAGPHEQYFGPGTRLTVT.